The clone carrying this TCR beta chain was recorded a few times. The antigen is undetermined. This sample is part of a study of T cell repertoires in cytomegalovirus infection. In germline, CDR1 is SGDLS, CDR2 YYNGEE. This CDR3 is built from 14 residues. The ends were cut back, 0 bases at V and 8 bases at J, with 14 bases in the middle. Broader study findings: Carriers of CMV and the relevant HLA type were discriminated by public TCR beta frequency.

MiXCR, applied by TCRdb to the reads, yields one record per CDR3 protein. The repertoire holds roughly 280,000 distinct CDR3 sequences, with approximately 8.3% as singletons. Material: PBMCs. The rearrangement joins TRBV9 to TRBJ1-2; maybe TRBD1 (5 bases). This clonotype was sampled from a human donor in good health (CMV status not recorded). Some clones in this sample may be carry-over from other donors' samples. Here the CDR3 DNA reads TGTGCCAGCAGCGTAGCCCCGGGACGTGAGGGCTACACCTTC. Translating it yields CASSVAPGREGYTF.